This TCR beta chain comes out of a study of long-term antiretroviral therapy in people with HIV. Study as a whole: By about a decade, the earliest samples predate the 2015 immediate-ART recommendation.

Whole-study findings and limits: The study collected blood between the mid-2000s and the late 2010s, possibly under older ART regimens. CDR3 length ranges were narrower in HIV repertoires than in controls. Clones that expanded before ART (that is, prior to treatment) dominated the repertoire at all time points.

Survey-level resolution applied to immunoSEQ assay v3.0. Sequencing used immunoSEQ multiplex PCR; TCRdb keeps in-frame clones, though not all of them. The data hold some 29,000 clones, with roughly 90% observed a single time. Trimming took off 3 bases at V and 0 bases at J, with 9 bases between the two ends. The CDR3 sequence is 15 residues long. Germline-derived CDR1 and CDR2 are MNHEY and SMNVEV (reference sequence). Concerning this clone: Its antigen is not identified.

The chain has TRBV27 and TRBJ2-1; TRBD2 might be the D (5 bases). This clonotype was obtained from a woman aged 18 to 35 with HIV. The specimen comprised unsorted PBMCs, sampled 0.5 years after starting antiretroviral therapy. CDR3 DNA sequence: TGTGCCAGCAGTTTTGGAACTAGCTCCTACAATGAGCAGTTCTTC. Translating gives CASSFGTSSYNEQFF.